The present T cell receptor (beta chain) was sequenced within a study of blood T cell repertoires in COVID-19. About the study: Donors in the United States, Italy and Spain gave samples during acute or convalescent COVID-19. The analysed material was cDNA or gDNA that came from T cells, B-cell-depleted T cells, or PBMCs.

Original processing notes: From reference gene primer amplification, estimates of nucleated cell counts were derived. Measured with immunoSEQ multiplex PCR; TCRdb has only the in-frame clones, and not every one. The V and J calls and clone size come from that table; D and trimming were worked out from the DNA. The sample holds more than 200,000 clones; about nine tenths are singletons and the top ten take 5.5% to 7%. The receptor was derived from an elderly man with acute or convalescent COVID-19. Sequencing was performed on peripheral blood.

CDR3 residues: CASSQTLSQGAFQPQHF. The CDR3 nucleotides are TGCGCCAGCAGCCAAACGCTATCACAGGGGGCTTTTCAGCCCCAGCATTTT. The chain couples TRBV4-1 to TRBJ1-5; the match to TRBD1 covers 9 bases. Per germline, CDR1 MGHRA and CDR2 YSYEKL. V dropped 2 bases and J dropped 6; count of bases not matched to a gene: 11. This CDR3 has 17 residues.